This paragraph covers one T cell receptor beta chain sequence. Its antigen is not identified. The PCR contained 60 Vbeta and 13 Jbeta primers. Profiling relied on immunoSEQ multiplex PCR, and the TCRdb table lists in-frame clones only, not all of them. The repertoire holds some 120,000 clones, with about 80% as singletons. This specimen belongs to a study of cytomegalovirus exposure and HLA in healthy donors. J was trimmed by 6 bases and V by 5 bases; bases with no gene match: 5. CDR1 and CDR2 (germline): MNHNY, SVGAGI (reference sequence). The CDR3 is 14 residues long. Overall study findings and caveats: Later work found most CMV-associated TCR beta chains apparently HLA-restricted.

This TCR came from a woman aged 40 to 50 in good health and CMV-seropositive. The chain carries TRBV6-6 and TRBJ1-4, with 8 bases fitting TRBD1. Sequencing was done on a sample of PBMCs. The CDR3 reads CASSQTGVDEKLFF. The CDR3 DNA is TGTGCCAGCAGTCAGACAGGGGTCGATGAAAAACTGTTTTTT.